Presented here are 29 T cell receptor beta chains from one specimen sequenced in a study of blood T cell repertoires in COVID-19. TCRdb's copy holds only in-frame clones and misses some; the assay was immunoSEQ multiplex PCR. The sample shows roughly 140,000 clones, about 86% of them seen only once. The sample taken for sequencing was peripheral blood. These receptors originate from a human donor in a cohort sampled during active COVID-19.

This clone was detected a few times. V usage is TRBV5-1 and J usage is TRBJ1-1, with 11 nucleotides matching TRBD1. The CDR3 runs 16 residues. V was clipped by 3 bases and J by 4 bases; unmatched bases: 8. Per germline, CDR1 SGHRS and CDR2 YFSETQ. The CDR3 region is CASSSWTGGAVTEAFF. CDR3 DNA sequence: TGCGCCAGCAGCTCCTGGACAGGGGGCGCGGTCACTGAAGCTTTCTTT. Based on the CDR3 plus reference TRBV5-1 and TRBJ1-1, the full variable domain is KAGVTQTPRYLIKTRGQQVTLSCSPISGHRSVSWYQQTPGQGLQFLFEYFSETQRNKGNFPGRFSGRQFSNSRSEMNVSTLELGDSALYLCASSSWTGGAVTEAFFGQGTRLTVV.

The gene calls are TRBV18 and TRBJ2-2, with D possibly matching TRBD2 (6 bases). Germline V gene lookup returns CDR1 KGHSH and CDR2 LQKENI. V gave up 3 bases and J gave up 7 bases, with 12 bases separating them. CDR3 size: 14 residues. CDR3 amino acids: CASSPWRGIGELFF. CDR3 sequence (DNA): TGTGCCAGCTCACCTTGGCGGGGAATCGGGGAGCTGTTTTTT.

This sequence joins TRBV7-2 and TRBJ2-3; 8 nucleotides agree with TRBD1. The trim removed 1 base at V and 12 bases at J, leaving 6 bases unmatched. This CDR3 comprises 13 residues. Germline values: CDR1 SGHTA, CDR2 FQGNSA. Here the CDR3 DNA reads TGTGCCAGCAGCTTAGTACAGGGGGACTCCCAGTATTTT. It encodes CASSLVQGDSQYF.

The rearrangement joins TRBV15 to TRBJ1-4, with D perhaps TRBD1 (6 bases). The CDR3 has 14 residues. Germline loops: CDR1 LNHNV, CDR2 YYDKDF (reference sequence). V lost 3 bases to trimming and J lost 8 bases, with 13 bases between them. The CDR3 DNA sequence: TGTGCCACCAGCAGCGGGGGGGCGAGAGAAAAACTGTTTTTT. Translation gives CATSSGGAREKLFF.

The J gene is TRBJ2-2, the V gene TRBV2, with D maybe TRBD1 (6 bases). The germline CDR1 and CDR2 sequences are SNHLY and FYNNEI. Trimming took off 7 bases at V and 2 bases at J, with 11 bases between the two ends. This CDR3 has 14 amino acids. The CDR3 is CASKTGSNTGELFF. Here the CDR3 DNA reads TGTGCCAGCAAAACAGGGTCCAACACCGGGGAGCTGTTTTTT.

The V call is TRBV13, the J call TRBJ2-3, with D possibly matching TRBD2 (5 bases). With 5 bases removed from V and 3 bases from J, the gap between germline ends came to 18 bases. Germline loops: CDR1 PRHDT, CDR2 FYEKMQ (reference sequence). The CDR3 spans 16 residues. This chain's CDR3 is CASSATGSLVTDTQYF. DNA for the CDR3: TGTGCCAGCAGCGCCACGGGGTCGTTAGTGACAGATACGCAGTATTTT.

V usage is TRBV6-5 and J usage is TRBJ1-1; D is perhaps TRBD1 (5 bases). Germline assignment: CDR1 MNHEY and CDR2 SVGAGI. Trimming removed 8 bases from V and 0 bases from J, with 16 bases in between. The CDR3 is 15 amino acids. CDR3 amino acids: CASQGSPLVNTEAFF. The CDR3 DNA reads as TGTGCCAGCCAGGGCAGCCCATTGGTGAACACTGAAGCTTTCTTT.

The chain links TRBV9 to TRBJ2-3; 10 bases line up with TRBD1. This CDR3 region has 16 residues. V was clipped by 3 bases and J by 1 base; unmatched bases: 5. CDR1 is SGDLS, CDR2 YYNGEE, per germline. The CDR3 sequence: CASSDRTGGGTDTQYF. CDR3 DNA: TGTGCCAGCAGCGACCGGACAGGGGGAGGCACAGATACGCAGTATTTT.

This rearrangement joins TRBV6-4 to TRBJ2-1, with TRBD1 matching over 12 bases. J was trimmed by 9 bases and V by 4 bases; bases with no gene match: 13. The CDR3 length is 17 residues. Germline CDR1 and CDR2: MRHNA and SNTAGT. The CDR3 loop reads CASSAFSVGTGGFEQFF. The CDR3 coding sequence is TGTGCCAGCAGTGCCTTCTCAGTAGGGACAGGGGGCTTTGAGCAGTTCTTC.

The V call is TRBV18, the J call TRBJ2-5, with D possibly matching TRBD2 (6 bases). The CDR3 covers 13 residues. CDR1 is KGHSH, CDR2 LQKENI, per germline. Trimming took off 6 bases at V and 5 bases at J, with 13 bases between the two ends. The CDR3 nucleotides are TGTGCCAGCTCCTTGCGGGACGTCGAGACCCAGTACTTC. Translation gives CASSLRDVETQYF.

The V and J genes are TRBV18 and TRBJ1-2, with 9 nucleotides matching TRBD1. CDR1 KGHSH and CDR2 LQKENI come from the germline V gene. V was clipped by 6 bases and J by 3 bases; unmatched bases: 5. The CDR3 contains 14 residues. CDR3 loop: CASSLQGADYGYTF. CDR3 nucleotides: TGTGCCAGCTCCCTACAGGGGGCGGACTATGGCTACACCTTC.

The chain recombines TRBV27 with TRBJ1-1; TRBD1 matches 8 bases. CDR3 length: 14 residues. V gave up 4 bases and J gave up 4 bases; unmatched junction bases: 5. Looked up from germline, CDR1 is MNHEY and CDR2 is SMNVEV (reference sequence). CDR3: CASSSPQGVTEAFF. CDR3 nucleotide sequence: TGTGCCAGCAGTTCACCACAGGGGGTCACTGAAGCTTTCTTT.

This clone appeared a few times. The V and J genes are TRBV2 and TRBJ1-2, with a tentative D call TRBD1 (6 bases). Trimming pared 2 bases from V and 4 bases from J, leaving 14 bases between. CDR1 is SNHLY, CDR2 FYNNEI, per germline. The CDR3 sequence is 15 residues long. CDR3 nucleotide sequence: TGTGCCAGCAGTGAAACTGACAGGCCTCCCTATGGCTACACCTTC. Protein: CASSETDRPPYGYTF. Together with reference TRBV2 and TRBJ1-2, the CDR3 gives the full variable domain: EPEVTQTPSHQVTQMGQEVILRCVPISNHLYFYWYRQILGQKVEFLVSFYNNEISEKSEIFDDQFSVERPDGSNFTLKIRSTKLEDSAMYFCASSETDRPPYGYTFGSGTRLTVV.

V gene TRBV12-5 combines with J gene TRBJ2-5; 8 bases line up with TRBD1. The germline gives CDR1 LGHNT, CDR2 FRNRAP. The CDR3 totals 15 residues. With 1 base clipped from V and 4 bases from J, the junction kept 5 bases outside the gene matches. This chain's CDR3 is CASGLGTGNGETQYF. The CDR3 DNA reads TGTGCTAGTGGTTTGGGGACAGGGAATGGAGAGACCCAGTACTTC.

The chain joins TRBV11-3 to TRBJ2-1; no reliable D call. V was pared by 2 bases and J by 7 bases, with 9 bases between. This CDR3 region has 13 residues. Looked up from germline, CDR1 is SGHNT and CDR2 is YENEEA. This CDR3 is CASSLTVVNEQFF. DNA for the CDR3: TGTGCCAGCAGCTTAACGGTAGTTAATGAGCAGTTCTTC.

This clone was seen only a few times. Other nucleotide sequences in the sample specify the same CDR3. CDR3 sequence reads: CASSLEGDSNQPQHF. In DNA, the CDR3 is TGCGCCAGCAGCTTGGAGGGGGACAGCAATCAGCCCCAGCATTTT. J is TRBJ1-5 and V is TRBV5-1, with D possibly TRBD1 on 6 matching bases. Trimming took 0 bases from V and 1 from J, leaving 8 bases between them. The CDR3 spans 15 residues. Germline V lookup: CDR1 SGHRS, CDR2 YFSETQ.

The chain is built from TRBV25-1 and TRBJ1-1, with D unresolved. Germline V gives CDR1 MGHDK, CDR2 SYGVNS. The V and J ends lost 0 bases and 3 bases respectively, with 8 bases between them. The CDR3 is 14 amino acids. Here the CDR3 DNA reads TGTGCCAGCAGTGAATACGGGAGGCACACTGAAGCTTTCTTT. Translating gives CASSEYGRHTEAFF.

This chain connects TRBV6-6 to TRBJ1-1; possible D gene TRBD1, 6 bases. V was shortened by 2 bases and J by 4 bases, with 11 bases between the two germline ends. The germline gives CDR1 MNHNY, CDR2 SVGAGI (reference sequence). The CDR3 runs to 14 residues. The CDR3, as DNA: TGTGCCAGCAGTTACGCAGGGGCAGGCACTGAAGCTTTCTTT. Protein: CASSYAGAGTEAFF.

The V call is TRBV6-1, the J call TRBJ2-3, with D uncertain. Trimming shortened V by 1 base and J by 14 bases, and 13 bases separated the two germline ends. The CDR3 runs to 12 residues. Per the germline V gene, CDR1 is MNHNS and CDR2 is SASEGT. The CDR3 region has the DNA TGTGCCAGCAGTGAAGGGAGAAGGCTAAGGTATTTT. Translation: CASSEGRRLRYF.

The rearrangement uses TRBV5-1 and TRBJ2-2; no clear D gene. From germline, CDR1 is SGHRS and CDR2 YFSETQ. The length of the CDR3 is 13 residues. Deletions cut 4 bases from V and 1 base from J, with 5 bases between. CDR3 sequence: CASSRQNTGELFF. CDR3 nucleotides: TGCGCCAGCAGCAGACAGAACACCGGGGAGCTGTTTTTT.

The chain combines TRBV6-5 with TRBJ1-6; possibly TRBD1 for D (6 bases). This CDR3 region has 15 residues. V lost 6 bases, J lost 8 bases, and 17 bases lay in between. Per the germline V gene, CDR1 is MNHEY and CDR2 is SVGAGI. The CDR3 loop reads CASSRRGTRDSPLHF. The CDR3 DNA follows: TGTGCCAGCAGCCGTAGGGGGACGAGAGATTCACCCCTCCACTTT.

J is TRBJ2-2 and V is TRBV19; 10 nucleotides agree with TRBD2. V gave up 10 bases and J gave up 9 bases; unmatched junction bases: 11. Looked up from germline, CDR1 is LNHDA and CDR2 is SQIVND (reference sequence). This CDR3 is built from 14 residues. For the CDR3, the DNA is TGTGCCACCACGGGACTAGCGAACTTGAGGGAGCTGTTTTTT. This gives the protein CATTGLANLRELFF.

The rearrangement joins TRBV27 to TRBJ1-2; 8 bases align to TRBD1. The J segment lost 4 bases and the V segment lost 4 bases, leaving 17 bases of the junction unmatched. Germline assignment: CDR1 MNHEY and CDR2 SMNVEV (reference sequence). The CDR3 has 18 residues. The CDR3: CASSSGDRSPLSSYGYTF. Written as DNA, the CDR3 is TGTGCCAGCAGTTCAGGGGACAGGTCCCCACTCAGCAGCTATGGCTACACCTTC.

The CDR3 DNA is TGTGCCAGCAGCCCAGGGACTAGCGGGGGGCGAGAGCAGTACTTC. Translated, it gives CASSPGTSGGREQYF. The chain couples TRBV7-9 to TRBJ2-7; TRBD2 aligns across 15 bases. The CDR3 totals 15 residues. Looked up from germline, CDR1 is SEHNR and CDR2 is FQNEAQ (reference sequence). The trim removed 5 bases at V and 7 bases at J, leaving 6 bases unmatched.

CDR3 sequence reads: CASSLLTTGTSLVNEQFF. The CDR3 bases are TGTGCCAGCAGCCTACTTACCACCGGGACTAGCTTGGTCAATGAGCAGTTCTTC. The chain carries TRBV7-2 and TRBJ2-1, with 9 bases matching TRBD2. The CDR3 runs 18 residues. Germline trimming cut 5 bases from V and 6 bases from J; bases unmatched to any gene: 17. CDR1 and CDR2 (germline): SGHTA, FQGNSA.

The chain employs TRBV14 and TRBJ2-2; D might be TRBD1 (5 bases). V was shortened by 0 bases and J by 4 bases, with 15 bases between the two germline ends. CDR1 is SGHDN and CDR2 is FVKESK in the germline V gene. The CDR3 is 17 amino acids. This CDR3 reads CASSQDLLAGITGELFF. CDR3 DNA: TGTGCCAGCAGCCAAGATCTTTTGGCAGGGATCACCGGGGAGCTGTTTTTT.

This clone was observed a single time. The chain has TRBV11-1 and TRBJ2-2; 7 bases map to TRBD1. The CDR3 is 15 residues long. Per the germline V gene, CDR1 is SGHAT and CDR2 is FQDESV (reference sequence). The J segment lost 7 bases and the V segment lost 1 base, leaving 6 bases of the junction unmatched. The CDR3 loop is CASSLDRTGVGELFF. The CDR3, as DNA: TGTGCCAGCAGCTTAGATCGGACAGGAGTCGGGGAGCTGTTTTTT.

This chain uses TRBV6-1 with TRBJ2-1, with 8 nucleotides matching TRBD2. This CDR3 comprises 15 residues. In germline, CDR1 is MNHNS, CDR2 SASEGT. J was trimmed by 7 bases and V by 1 base; bases with no gene match: 6. CDR3 in amino acids: CASSEGSGVLNEQFF. CDR3 bases: TGTGCCAGCAGTGAAGGTAGCGGGGTTCTAAATGAGCAGTTCTTC.

The chain couples TRBV27 to TRBJ2-2, with 8 positions matching TRBD1. CDR3 size: 17 residues. The V gene's germline CDR1 is MNHEY and CDR2 SMNVEV (reference sequence). The V gene end was trimmed by 6 bases and the J gene end by 7 bases; junction bases not matched to a gene: 16. CDR3 DNA: TGTGCCAGCAGCTCCCCTCGGACAGGGCACGGGGACGGGGAGCTGTTTTTT. This gives the protein CASSSPRTGHGDGELFF.